Below are 17 T cell receptor delta chains sequenced from a single sample in a study of gamma-delta chains in newborns, infants, children. TCRdb reapplied CATT to the reads. Of about 4,100 delta-chain clones in the sample, more than 0.55% were seen once. The sequenced sample consisted of blood. The receptors derive from a child who was a newborn, infant or young child, either healthy, febrile or measles-vaccinated (not recorded which).

Of note for this clone: The sample carries other DNA sequences with the same CDR3. The chain joins TRDV1 to TRDJ1, with D possibly being TRDD3 (5 bases). Trimming took off 0 bases at V and 10 bases at J, with 15 bases between the two ends. From germline, CDR1 is TSWWSYY and CDR2 QGS. This CDR3 region has 14 residues. As DNA, the CDR3 is TGTGCTCTTGGGGAACTTAGGAGTGATACACGACTCATCTTT. It encodes CALGELRSDTRLIF.

A few counts support this clone. At residue 10, TCRdb's protein is not the same as the translated DNA, so the protein here was read from the DNA. The rearrangement uses TRDV3 and TRDJ1; 10 bases are a match to TRDD3. Germline assignment: CDR1 TVYSNPD and CDR2 GDNSRS (reference sequence). V gave up 0 bases and J gave up 7 bases; unmatched junction bases: 11. CDR3 length equals 15 residues. The CDR3, as DNA: TGTGCCTTTAGGTCTACTGGGGGATTCACGAGTAAACTCATCTTT. Translation: CAFRSTGGFTSKLIF.

This clone was observed a handful of times. TCRdb attributes to this sequence the protein of a much larger clone, which differs from the DNA translation at residue 3; a read error is likely, and the protein displayed is translated from the DNA. The V and J genes are TRDV2 and TRDJ3; 13 bases agree with TRDD3. CDR3 length: 20 amino acids. Germline lookup yields CDR1 GEAIGNYY and CDR2 EKD. CDR3 loop: CARDTGGYVPSSWDTRQMFF. The CDR3 DNA follows: TGTGCCCGTGACACTGGGGGATACGTGCCGAGCTCCTGGGACACCCGACAGATGTTTTTC.

Concerning this clone: This clone may be a read error of a much larger clone one base away. This sample includes further DNA sequences coding for the same CDR3. This chain connects TRDV2 to TRDJ3; 7 bases fit TRDD3. With V trimmed by 0 bases and J by 1 base, 11 bases remained unmatched. The germline gives CDR1 GEAIGNYY, CDR2 EKD. This CDR3 comprises 20 residues. CDR3 coding DNA: TGTGCCTGTGACACCGCTGGGATACACCCTTCTTCCTGGGACACCCGACAGATGTTTTTC. Protein: CACDTAGIHPSSWDTRQMFF.

This clone came up a few times. Translating this DNA gives a protein that differs at residue 14 from the TCRdb one, which belongs to a much larger clone; a read error is likely, and the protein shown is this translation. The chain links TRDV2 to TRDJ3, with TRDD3 matching 8 bases. The V gene's germline CDR1 is GEAIGNYY and CDR2 EKD. The CDR3 sequence is 17 residues long. CDR3 DNA: TGTGCCTGTGACACCTGGGGGATTTCCTGGGACACCCGACCGATGTTTTTC. Its protein product is CACDTWGISWDTRPMFF.

This clone was detected only a few times. TCRdb's listed protein matches a much larger clone and diverges from this DNA's translation at residue 12, likely through a read error; the protein shown comes from the DNA. The J gene is TRDJ3, the V gene TRDV2, with 8 bases matching TRDD3. The CDR3 covers 19 residues. The germline gives CDR1 GEAIGNYY, CDR2 EKD. The DNA of the CDR3 is TGTGCCTGTGACACCATACTGGGGGTCCCCTCCAGGGACACCCGACAGATGTTTTTC. Translating it yields CACDTILGVPSRDTRQMFF.

This clone was recorded a few times. This may come from a read error, since a much larger clone is one base off. This sample includes further DNA sequences coding for the same CDR3. This CDR3 reads CACDTGGYWDTRQMFF. The CDR3 DNA reads as TGTGCCTGTGATACTGGGGGATACTGGGACACCCGCCAGATGTTTTTC. The chain employs TRDV2 and TRDJ3; 12 bases agree with TRDD3. Germline-derived CDR1 and CDR2 are GEAIGNYY and EKD. The CDR3 has 16 residues.

For this clone: This likely stems from a read error, as it lies one base from a far larger clone. V gene TRDV2 combines with J gene TRDJ3; the D gene is possibly TRDD3 (6 bases). Germline V gives CDR1 GEAIGNYY, CDR2 EKD. This CDR3 spans 20 amino acids. CDR3 coding DNA: TGTGCCTGTGACTCCGTGCATCTGGGGACGTACTCCTGGGGCACCCGACAGATGTTTTTC. It yields the protein CACDSVHLGTYSWGTRQMFF.

This clone was seen more than once but under ten times. A much larger clone is a single base away; this may be a read error. Other DNA sequences within the sample encode an identical CDR3. The V gene is TRDV3, the J gene TRDJ2; 7 positions agree with TRDD3. Germline V lookup: CDR1 TVYSNPD, CDR2 GDNSRS (reference sequence). This CDR3 contains 16 residues. The CDR3 DNA sequence: TGTGCCTTTGGGGGATCCCGGAGGCCTTTGACGGCACAACTCTTCTTT. Translation gives CAFGGSRRPLTAQLFF.

This clone was found a few times. A far larger clone is only one base removed, so a read error is likely. The rearrangement joins TRDV2 to TRDJ1; a weak D match, TRDD3 (6 bases). Germline assignment: CDR1 GEAIGNYY and CDR2 EKD. The CDR3 extends over 15 amino acids. In nucleotides, the CDR3 is TGTGCCTGTGGCACCGTCGCACTGGGCTTCGATAAACTCATCTTT. This encodes CACGTVALGFDKLIF.

By share of the sample, this clone is large. Other nucleotide sequences from this sample produce the same CDR3. The chain uses TRDV2 and TRDJ3; weak D call: TRDD3 (6 bases). Trimming stripped 0 bases from V and 0 bases from J, with 8 bases between. Germline lookup yields CDR1 GEAIGNYY and CDR2 EKD. The CDR3 covers 17 residues. The DNA of the CDR3 is TGTGCCTGTGACACCGTACTGGGCTCCTGGGACACCCGACAGATGTTTTTC. Amino acids: CACDTVLGSWDTRQMFF.

This clone was seen more than once but under ten times. The translation of this DNA and the TCRdb protein of a much larger clone differ at residue 8, probably owing to a read error; the protein shown here is translated from the DNA. This chain connects TRDV2 to TRDJ2, with D maybe TRDD3 (5 bases). Germline lookup yields CDR1 GEAIGNYY and CDR2 EKD. CDR3 length: 16 residues. CDR3 nucleotide sequence: TGCGCCTGTGACAGGGGAGGGGTACGCATGACAGCACAACTCTTCTTT. It encodes CACDRGGVRMTAQLFF.

Remarks on this clone: Since a far larger clone is one base different, this is likely a read error. The same CDR3 arises from other DNA sequences in this sample as well. J is TRDJ1 and V is TRDV2; tentatively, D is TRDD3 (6 bases). Germline lookup yields CDR1 GEAIGNYY and CDR2 EKD. V was trimmed by 3 bases and J by 2 bases, leaving 6 bases between them. This CDR3 region has 12 residues. CDR3 DNA: TGTGCCTGTGACTGGGGGACCGATAAACTCATCTTT. This translates into CACDWGTDKLIF.

This clone was seen only a few times. The protein recorded in TCRdb matches a much larger clone and deviates from this DNA's translation at residue 6, suggesting a read error; the protein here is obtained by translating the DNA. J is TRDJ1 and V is TRDV2; 8 bases are a match to TRDD3. The CDR3 is made up of 15 amino acids. Germline V gene lookup returns CDR1 GEAIGNYY and CDR2 EKD. The V and J ends lost 0 bases and 5 bases, in that order; junction bases with no gene match: 7. CDR3: CACDTLGIHGDKLIF. For the CDR3, the DNA is TGTGCCTGTGACACCTTGGGGATACATGGTGATAAACTCATCTTT.

This clone was seen a few times. A much larger clone sits a single nucleotide away, making a read error possible. Distinct nucleotide sequences in the sample also encode this CDR3. This chain uses TRDV2 with TRDJ4, with D perhaps matching TRDD3 (6 bases). The CDR3 runs 12 residues. Trimming stripped 1 base from V and 8 bases from J, with 13 bases between. The germline V gene has CDR1 GEAIGNYY and CDR2 EKD. Here the CDR3 DNA reads TGTGCCTGTGACACTGGAGGATACAGACTGATCTTT. This translates into CACDTGGYRLIF.

Only a few counts were recorded for this clone. TCRdb's entry gives the protein of a much larger clone, which mismatches this DNA's translation at residue 11, likely from a read error; the protein reported here is translated from the DNA. This chain uses TRDV2 with TRDJ2; 9 positions agree with TRDD3. This CDR3 comprises 15 residues. Germline V gene sequence: CDR1 GEAIGNYY, CDR2 EKD. The CDR3 nucleotides read TGTGCCTGTGACATACTGGGGGACCTGACAGAACAACTCTTCTTT. Residues: CACDILGDLTEQLFF.

A word on this clone: TCRdb's entry gives the protein of a much larger clone, which mismatches this DNA's translation at residue 14, likely from a read error; the protein reported here is translated from the DNA. This chain connects TRDV2 to TRDJ3; TRDD3 aligns across 7 bases. The germline V gene has CDR1 GEAIGNYY and CDR2 EKD. The CDR3 is 17 amino acids. The CDR3 bases are TGTGCCTGTGACACTACTGGGGTAGCCTGGGACACCCGAAAGATGTTTTTC. Translating it yields CACDTTGVAWDTRKMFF.